Below, one TCR beta chain is given with its context. This clone has just one count. No cognate antigen has been identified for it. No per-base quality is available; no much larger clone lies one base away. These data originate in a study of control samples from healthy donors and cancer patients (TCRdb year 2020). Library prep was done by the immunoSEQ multiplex PCR assay. TCRdb limited this immuneACCESS table to in-frame rearrangements with V and J called. A share of clones is missing; checked studies link under half to unresolved V genes, and the rest is unexplained. The sample table records more than 95,000 clones; around 90% of these occur just once. Together, the top ten hold more than 8% of the sample. V drops 5 bases and J drops 5 bases, leaving 7 bases in between. Spanning cysteine to phenylalanine, the CDR3 consists of 12 amino acids. The DNA shown is the 36-base CDR3, in frame from base 1. From a lookup of the germline V gene, CDR1 and CDR2 are LGHNT and FRNRAP.

The receptor's source is a man between 40 and 49 years old in good health. Sequences were obtained from blood. The receptor chain draws on TRBV12-5 and TRBJ1-5; the D gene identity is not certain. The sequence in DNA is TGTGCTAGTGGTCCAAATTATCAGCCCCAGCATTTT. The translation is CASGPNYQPQHF.